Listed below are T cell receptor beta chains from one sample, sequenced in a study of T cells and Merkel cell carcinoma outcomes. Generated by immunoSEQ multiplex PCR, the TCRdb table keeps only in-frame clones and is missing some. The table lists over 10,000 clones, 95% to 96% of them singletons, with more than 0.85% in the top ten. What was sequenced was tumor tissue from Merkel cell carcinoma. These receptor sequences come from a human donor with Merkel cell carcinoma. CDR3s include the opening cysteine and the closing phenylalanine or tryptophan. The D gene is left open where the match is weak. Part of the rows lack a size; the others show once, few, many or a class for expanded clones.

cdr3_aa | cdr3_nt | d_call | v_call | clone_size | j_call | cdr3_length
CASSFRQGGDGYTF | TGTGCCAGCTCATTCCGACAGGGAGGGGACGGCTACACCTTC | TRBD1 | TRBV18 | - | TRBJ1-2 | 14
CASSGLARPQETQYF | TGTGCCAGCAGCGGACTAGCAAGACCACAAGAGACCCAGTACTTC | TRBD2 | TRBV9 | - | TRBJ2-5 | 15
CASSQGSWTEAFF | TGTGCCAGCAGCCAAGGTTCATGGACTGAAGCTTTCTTT | - | TRBV14 | - | TRBJ1-1 | 13
CASSVGPRGTDTQYF | TGTGCCAGCAGCGTAGGCCCTAGGGGTACAGATACGCAGTATTTT | - | TRBV9 | - | TRBJ2-3 | 15
CAWSGLAGLRTEAFF | TGTGCCTGGAGTGGCTTGGCAGGGCTTCGGACTGAAGCTTTCTTT | - | TRBV30 | - | TRBJ1-1 | 15
CASSEGGGPDEQYF | TGCGCCAGCAGTGAAGGGGGAGGGCCTGACGAGCAGTACTTC | - | TRBV10-2 | - | TRBJ2-7 | 14
CASSVEPQGNEQFF | TGTGCCAGCAGCGTAGAACCACAGGGCAATGAGCAGTTCTTC | - | TRBV9 | - | TRBJ2-1 | 14
CASSLTVNTEAFF | TGTGCCAGCAGTTTGACGGTGAACACTGAAGCTTTCTTT | - | TRBV28 | - | TRBJ1-1 | 13
CASSQQLAGRGYEQYF | TGCGCCAGCAGCCAACAATTAGCAGGAAGGGGCTACGAGCAGTACTTC | - | TRBV4-1 | - | TRBJ2-7 | 16
CASSGDRGRLDYGYTF | TGTGCCAGCAGCGGTGACAGGGGACGACTCGACTATGGCTACACCTTC | TRBD1 | TRBV9 | - | TRBJ1-2 | 16
CASSIKRGQNEKLFF | TGTGCCAGTAGTATCAAAAGGGGGCAGAATGAAAAACTGTTTTTT | TRBD1 | TRBV19 | - | TRBJ1-4 | 15
CASSIIQGPSDTQYF | TGTGCCAGTAGTATAATACAGGGTCCTTCAGATACGCAGTATTTT | - | TRBV19 | - | TRBJ2-3 | 15
CASSYGQGSSYEQYF | TGTGCCAGCAGTTATGGACAGGGGTCCTCCTACGAGCAGTACTTC | TRBD1 | TRBV7-9 | - | TRBJ2-7 | 15
CASSRDRATYEQYF | TGTGCCAGCAGCCGTGACAGGGCCACCTACGAGCAGTACTTC | TRBD1 | TRBV11-3 | - | TRBJ2-7 | 14
CASSLWTLGGRSGADTQYF | TGTGCCAGCAGTTTATGGACCCTGGGGGGTAGGAGTGGGGCAGATACGCAGTATTTT | - | TRBV28 | - | TRBJ2-3 | 19
CAWGQLNTEAFF | TGTGCCTGGGGACAGCTAAACACTGAAGCTTTCTTT | - | TRBV30 | - | TRBJ1-1 | 12
CASSQLGAGQPQHF | TGTGCCAGCAGCCAATTGGGGGCGGGGCAGCCCCAGCATTTT | - | TRBV16 | - | TRBJ1-5 | 14
CASSPLKGGSFEKLFF | TGTGCCAGCAGCCCCCTAAAGGGGGGGTCCTTCGAAAAACTGTTTTTT | - | TRBV13 | - | TRBJ1-4 | 16
CASSPLLAGRRNYNEQFF | TGTGCCAGCAGCCCATTACTAGCGGGACGAAGGAACTACAATGAGCAGTTCTTC | TRBD2 | TRBV4-2 | - | TRBJ2-1 | 18
CASRSRDRVNQPQHF | TGCGCCAGCAGATCCCGGGACAGAGTTAATCAGCCCCAGCATTTT | TRBD1 | TRBV10-1 | - | TRBJ1-5 | 15
CASSYLAEKLFF | TGTGCCAGCAGTTATCTGGCAGAAAAACTGTTTTTT | - | TRBV28 | - | TRBJ1-4 | 12
CASSVGGIRTGELFF | TGTGCCAGCAGTGTCGGTGGGATTCGGACCGGGGAGCTGTTTTTT | - | TRBV6-1 | - | TRBJ2-2 | 15
CASSSGSLSYEQYF | TGTGCCAGCAGTTCTGGCAGCCTCTCCTACGAGCAGTACTTC | - | TRBV2 | - | TRBJ2-7 | 14
CASSPRTSGKVYEQYF | TGTGCCAGCAGCCCCCGGACTAGCGGGAAGGTCTACGAGCAGTACTTC | TRBD2 | TRBV7-2 | - | TRBJ2-7 | 16
CASSRGPGGYTF | TGTGCCAGCAGTCGGGGCCCTGGGGGCTACACCTTC | - | TRBV6-5 | once | TRBJ1-2 | 12
CASTRTGQDTQYF | TGTGCCAGCACCAGGACAGGGCAAGATACGCAGTATTTT | TRBD1 | TRBV7-9 | - | TRBJ2-3 | 13
CASSLDKQGGSQYF | TGTGCCAGCAGCTTAGATAAACAGGGAGGGTCCCAGTACTTC | - | TRBV11-3 | - | TRBJ2-5 | 14
CASRGLAGKYNEQFF | TGCGCCAGCAGAGGACTGGCCGGAAAGTACAATGAGCAGTTCTTC | - | TRBV4-1 | once | TRBJ2-1 | 15
CALREFGNQPQHF | TGTGCCCTCAGGGAGTTTGGCAATCAGCCCCAGCATTTT | - | TRBV30 | - | TRBJ1-5 | 13
CASSFKDRVNTEAFF | TGTGCCAGCAGCTTTAAAGACAGAGTGAACACTGAAGCTTTCTTT | - | TRBV5-6 | - | TRBJ1-1 | 15
CASSPEAGPIAKNIQYF | TGTGCCAGTAGTCCCGAGGCAGGCCCTATAGCCAAAAACATTCAGTACTTC | - | TRBV19 | once | TRBJ2-4 | 17
CASSPETDTQYF | TGTGCCAGCAGCCCCGAGACAGATACGCAGTATTTT | - | TRBV7-9 | - | TRBJ2-3 | 12
CASSQLPDSGNTIYF | TGTGCCAGCAGCCAGTTGCCGGACTCTGGAAACACCATATATTTT | - | TRBV9 | - | TRBJ1-3 | 15
CASSQDTGTTRPDTQYF | TGCGCCAGCAGCCAAGATACGGGAACGACCAGGCCAGATACGCAGTATTTT | - | TRBV4-1 | - | TRBJ2-3 | 17
CASSWDNTEAFF | TGTGCCAGCAGCTGGGATAACACTGAAGCTTTCTTT | - | TRBV5-4 | - | TRBJ1-1 | 12
CASSLTSYNEQFF | TGTGCCAGCAGCTTAACCTCCTACAATGAGCAGTTCTTC | - | TRBV7-3 | once | TRBJ2-1 | 13
CASSAQQGASYNEQFF | TGTGCCAGCAGCGCCCAACAGGGGGCCTCCTACAATGAGCAGTTCTTC | TRBD1 | TRBV5-4 | - | TRBJ2-1 | 16
CASSESGAEAFF | TGTGCCAGCAGCGAAAGTGGGGCCGAAGCTTTCTTT | - | TRBV7-3 | - | TRBJ1-1 | 12
CASSPPSGLVTGELFF | TGTGCCAGCTCACCACCGTCGGGGTTAGTCACCGGGGAGCTGTTTTTT | - | TRBV18 | - | TRBJ2-2 | 16
CASSPQLGSTDTQYF | TGTGCCAGCAGCCCTCAGCTAGGATCCACAGATACGCAGTATTTT | - | TRBV14 | - | TRBJ2-3 | 15
CASKPLSSYNEQFF | TGTGCCAGTAAACCCCTGAGCTCCTACAATGAGCAGTTCTTC | - | TRBV18 | - | TRBJ2-1 | 14
CASSQESSSYYEQYF | TGCGCCAGCAGCCAAGAGTCGTCTAGCTACTACGAGCAGTACTTC | - | TRBV4-1 | few | TRBJ2-7 | 15
CASSTSGSTDTQYF | TGTGCCAGCAGCACTAGCGGGAGCACAGATACGCAGTATTTT | TRBD2 | TRBV5-4 | - | TRBJ2-3 | 14
CASSPGTVNYEQFF | TGTGCCAGCAGCCCCGGGACGGTGAACTATGAGCAGTTCTTC | - | TRBV5-8 | few | TRBJ2-1 | 14
CASRTGLGGPYEQYF | TGTGCCAGCAGAACGGGACTAGGAGGCCCCTACGAGCAGTACTTC | TRBD2 | TRBV28 | - | TRBJ2-7 | 15
CASSQDRVRGNTGELFF | TGTGCCAGCAGCCAAGATCGCGTCAGGGGGAACACCGGGGAGCTGTTTTTT | - | TRBV14 | once | TRBJ2-2 | 17